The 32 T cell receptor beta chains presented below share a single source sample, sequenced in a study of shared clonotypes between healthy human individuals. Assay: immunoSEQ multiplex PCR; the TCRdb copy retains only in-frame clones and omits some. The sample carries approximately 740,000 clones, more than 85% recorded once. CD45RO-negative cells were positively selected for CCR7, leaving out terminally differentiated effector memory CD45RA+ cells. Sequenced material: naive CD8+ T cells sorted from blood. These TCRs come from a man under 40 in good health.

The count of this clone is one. Written as DNA, the CDR3 is TGCAGCGCTGCAAGGGACAGGGGACGGGAAGGCTACACCTTC. The encoded protein is CSAARDRGREGYTF. The chain links TRBV29-1 to TRBJ1-2, with TRBD1 identical over 10 bases. CDR1 and CDR2 from the germline V gene are SQVTM and ANQGSEA. This CDR3 has 14 amino acids. The V segment lost 7 bases and the J segment 8 bases; nucleotides outside the gene matches: 13.

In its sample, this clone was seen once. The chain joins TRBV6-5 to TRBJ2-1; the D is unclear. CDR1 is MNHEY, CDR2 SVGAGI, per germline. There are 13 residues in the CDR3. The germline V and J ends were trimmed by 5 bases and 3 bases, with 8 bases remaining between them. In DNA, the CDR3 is TGTGCCAGCAGTGCGGACGGCTACAATGAGCAGTTCTTC. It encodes CASSADGYNEQFF.

The CDR3 reads CASSYRDRMNTEAFF. In DNA form, the CDR3 reads TGTGCCAGCAGTTACCGGGACAGAATGAACACTGAAGCTTTCTTT. J is TRBJ1-1 and V is TRBV6-5; the match to TRBD1 covers 7 bases. Germline-derived CDR1 and CDR2 are MNHEY and SVGAGI. V lost 2 bases, J lost 0 bases, and 3 bases stayed unmatched. This CDR3 is 15 amino acids long.

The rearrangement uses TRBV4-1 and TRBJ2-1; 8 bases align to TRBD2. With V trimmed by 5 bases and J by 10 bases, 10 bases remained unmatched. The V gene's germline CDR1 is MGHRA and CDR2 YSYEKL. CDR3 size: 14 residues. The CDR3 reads CASSILIAGPEQFF. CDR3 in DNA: TGCGCCAGCAGCATCCTTATAGCGGGACCAGAGCAGTTCTTC.

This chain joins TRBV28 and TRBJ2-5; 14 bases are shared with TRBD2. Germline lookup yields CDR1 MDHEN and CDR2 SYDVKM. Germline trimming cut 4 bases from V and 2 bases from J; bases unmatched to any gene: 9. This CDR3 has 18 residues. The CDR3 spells CASSYPGLAGGQQETQYF. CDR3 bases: TGTGCCAGCAGTTACCCAGGACTAGCGGGAGGTCAGCAAGAGACCCAGTACTTC.

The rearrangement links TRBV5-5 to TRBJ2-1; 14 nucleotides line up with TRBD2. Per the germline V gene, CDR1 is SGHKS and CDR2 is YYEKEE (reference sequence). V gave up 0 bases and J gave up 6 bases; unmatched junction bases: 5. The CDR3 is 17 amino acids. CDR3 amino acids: CASSLVGTSGSGNEQFF. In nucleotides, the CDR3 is TGTGCCAGCAGCTTGGTCGGGACTAGCGGGAGTGGCAATGAGCAGTTCTTC.

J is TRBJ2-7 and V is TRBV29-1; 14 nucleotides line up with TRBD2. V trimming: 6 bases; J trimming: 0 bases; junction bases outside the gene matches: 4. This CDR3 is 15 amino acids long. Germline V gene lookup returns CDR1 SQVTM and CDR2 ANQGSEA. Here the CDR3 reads CSVGTSGGISYEQYF. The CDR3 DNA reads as TGCAGCGTCGGGACTAGCGGGGGAATCTCCTACGAGCAGTACTTC.

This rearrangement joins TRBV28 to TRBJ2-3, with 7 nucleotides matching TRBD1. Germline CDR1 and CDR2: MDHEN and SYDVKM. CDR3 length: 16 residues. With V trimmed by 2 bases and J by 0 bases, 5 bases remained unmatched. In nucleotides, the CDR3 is TGTGCCAGCAGTTTACTACCGGGACAGAGCACAGATACGCAGTATTTT. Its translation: CASSLLPGQSTDTQYF.

In nucleotides, the CDR3 is TGTGCCACCAGCAGAGACAGGTACTACTACGAGCAGTACTTC. This translates into CATSRDRYYYEQYF. The chain has TRBV15 and TRBJ2-7; D call uncertain. There are 14 residues in the CDR3. CDR1 and CDR2 (germline): LNHNV, YYDKDF (reference sequence). Trimming left V 0 bases short and J 3 bases short, with 9 bases between.

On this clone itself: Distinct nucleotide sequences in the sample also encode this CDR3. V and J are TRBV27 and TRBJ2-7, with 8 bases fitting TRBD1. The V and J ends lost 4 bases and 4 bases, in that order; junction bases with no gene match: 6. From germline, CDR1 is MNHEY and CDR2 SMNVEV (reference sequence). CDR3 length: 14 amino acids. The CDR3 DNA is TGTGCCAGCAGTTCGGGGACAGGACCTTACGAGCAGTACTTC. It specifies CASSSGTGPYEQYF.

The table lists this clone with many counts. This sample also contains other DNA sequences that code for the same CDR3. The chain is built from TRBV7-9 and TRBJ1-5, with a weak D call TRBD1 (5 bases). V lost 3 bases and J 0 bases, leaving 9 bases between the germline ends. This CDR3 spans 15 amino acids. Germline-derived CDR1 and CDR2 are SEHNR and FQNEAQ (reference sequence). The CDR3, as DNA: TGTGCCAGCAGCTTGGGAGACAGTAGCAATCAGCCCCAGCATTTT. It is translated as CASSLGDSSNQPQHF.

The CDR3 sequence is CASSLGGKGTTDTQYF. Here the CDR3 DNA reads TGTGCCAGCAGCTTAGGCGGAAAGGGGACCACAGATACGCAGTATTTT. This sequence joins TRBV11-3 and TRBJ2-3; D may match TRBD1 or TRBD2 (5 bases each). V lost 1 base and J lost 2, with 13 bases in between. The CDR3 has 16 amino acids. Looked up from germline, CDR1 is SGHNT and CDR2 is YENEEA. Filled out from reference TRBV11-3 and TRBJ2-3, the complete variable domain reads EAGVVQSPRYKIIEKKQPVAFWCNPISGHNTLYWYLQNLGQGPELLIRYENEEAVDDSQLPKDRFSAERLKGVDSTLKIQPAELGDSAVYLCASSLGGKGTTDTQYFGPGTRLTVL.

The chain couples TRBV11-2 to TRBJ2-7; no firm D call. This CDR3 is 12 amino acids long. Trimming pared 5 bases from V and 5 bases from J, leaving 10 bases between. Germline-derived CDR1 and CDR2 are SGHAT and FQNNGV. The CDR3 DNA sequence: TGTGCCAGCAGCCCCCGACGGCACGAGCAGTACTTC. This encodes CASSPRRHEQYF.

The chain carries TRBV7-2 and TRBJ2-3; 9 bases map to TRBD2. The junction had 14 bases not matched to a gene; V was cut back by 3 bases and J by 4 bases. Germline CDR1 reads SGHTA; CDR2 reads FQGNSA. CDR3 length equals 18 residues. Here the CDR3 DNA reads TGTGCCAGCAGCTTCGACGAGGTAGCGGGAGCTTTCTCAGATACGCAGTATTTT. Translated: CASSFDEVAGAFSDTQYF.

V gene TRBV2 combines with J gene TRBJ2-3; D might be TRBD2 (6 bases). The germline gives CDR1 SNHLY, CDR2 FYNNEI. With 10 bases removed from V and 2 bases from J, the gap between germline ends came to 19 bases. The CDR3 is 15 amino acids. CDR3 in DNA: TGTGCCACCGAATGGTCGACTAGGACCACAGATACGCAGTATTTT. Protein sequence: CATEWSTRTTDTQYF. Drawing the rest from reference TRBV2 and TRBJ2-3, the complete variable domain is EPEVTQTPSHQVTQMGQEVILRCVPISNHLYFYWYRQILGQKVEFLVSFYNNEISEKSEIFDDQFSVERPDGSNFTLKIRSTKLEDSAMYFCATEWSTRTTDTQYFGPGTRLTVL.

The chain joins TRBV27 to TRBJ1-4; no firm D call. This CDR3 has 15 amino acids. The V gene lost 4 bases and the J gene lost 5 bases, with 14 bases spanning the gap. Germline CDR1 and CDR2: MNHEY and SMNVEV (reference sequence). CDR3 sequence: CASSWIWESNEKLFF. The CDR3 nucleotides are TGTGCCAGCAGTTGGATTTGGGAATCCAATGAAAAACTGTTTTTT.

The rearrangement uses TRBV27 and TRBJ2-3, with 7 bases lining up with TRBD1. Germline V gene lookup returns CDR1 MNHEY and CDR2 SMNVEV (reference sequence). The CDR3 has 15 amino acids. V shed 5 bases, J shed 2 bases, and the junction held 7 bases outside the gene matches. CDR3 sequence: CASSPLDRTTDTQYF. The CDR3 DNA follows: TGTGCCAGCAGTCCCCTGGACAGGACCACAGATACGCAGTATTTT.

The CDR3 reads CAMTGTRNTDTQYF. In DNA, the CDR3 is TGTGCCATGACCGGGACTAGAAACACAGATACGCAGTATTTT. V and J are TRBV2 and TRBJ2-3, with TRBD2 matching over 8 bases. V shed 10 bases and J 2 bases; nucleotides not matched to a gene: 8. The CDR3 loop spans 14 amino acids. Germline V gives CDR1 SNHLY, CDR2 FYNNEI.

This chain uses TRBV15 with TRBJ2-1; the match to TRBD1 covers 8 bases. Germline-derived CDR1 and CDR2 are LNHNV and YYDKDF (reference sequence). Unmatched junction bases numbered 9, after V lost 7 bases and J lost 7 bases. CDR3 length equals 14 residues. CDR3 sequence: CATISGGSLNEQFF. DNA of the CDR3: TGTGCCACCATTTCAGGGGGCTCGTTGAATGAGCAGTTCTTC.

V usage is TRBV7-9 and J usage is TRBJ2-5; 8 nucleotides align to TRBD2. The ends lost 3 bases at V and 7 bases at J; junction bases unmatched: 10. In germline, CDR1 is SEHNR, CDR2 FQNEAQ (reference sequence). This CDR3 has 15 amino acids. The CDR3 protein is CASSFPGLGGGTQYF. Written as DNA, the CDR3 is TGTGCCAGCAGCTTTCCGGGACTAGGTGGAGGGACCCAGTACTTC.

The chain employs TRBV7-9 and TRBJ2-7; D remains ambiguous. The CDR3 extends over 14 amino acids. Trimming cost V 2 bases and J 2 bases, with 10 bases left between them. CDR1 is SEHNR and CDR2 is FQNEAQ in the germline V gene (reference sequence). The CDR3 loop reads CASSLTPDPYEQYF. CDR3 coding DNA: TGTGCCAGCAGCTTAACCCCAGACCCCTACGAGCAGTACTTC. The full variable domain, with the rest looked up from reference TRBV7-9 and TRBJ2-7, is DTGVSQNPRHKITKRGQNVTFRCDPISEHNRLYWYRQTLGQGPEFLTYFQNEAQLEKSRLLSDRFSAERPKGSFSTLEIQRTEQGDSAMYLCASSLTPDPYEQYFGPGTRLTVT.

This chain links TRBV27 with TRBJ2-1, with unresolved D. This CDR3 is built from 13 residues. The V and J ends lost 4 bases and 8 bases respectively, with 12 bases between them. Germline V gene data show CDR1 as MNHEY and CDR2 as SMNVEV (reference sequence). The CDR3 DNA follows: TGTGCCAGCAGTTCTTTTACGGGCTATGAGCAGTTCTTC. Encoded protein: CASSSFTGYEQFF.

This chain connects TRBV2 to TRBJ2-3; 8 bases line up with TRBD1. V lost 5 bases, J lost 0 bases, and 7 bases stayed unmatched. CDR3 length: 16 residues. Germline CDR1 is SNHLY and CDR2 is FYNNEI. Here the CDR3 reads CASSPADRASTDTQYF. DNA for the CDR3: TGTGCCAGCAGTCCCGCGGACAGGGCTAGCACAGATACGCAGTATTTT.

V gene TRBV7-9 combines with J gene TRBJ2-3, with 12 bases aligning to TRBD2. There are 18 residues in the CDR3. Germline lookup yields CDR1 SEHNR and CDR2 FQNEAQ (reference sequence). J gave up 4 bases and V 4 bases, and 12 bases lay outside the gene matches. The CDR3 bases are TGTGCCAGCAGCTCGCCCACTAGACTAGCGGGAGTTTCAGATACGCAGTATTTT. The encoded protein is CASSSPTRLAGVSDTQYF.

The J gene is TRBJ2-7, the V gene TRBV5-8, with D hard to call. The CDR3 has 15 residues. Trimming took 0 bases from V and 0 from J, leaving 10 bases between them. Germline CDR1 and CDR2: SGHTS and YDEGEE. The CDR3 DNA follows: TGTGCCAGCAGCTTGGAGTCTGTGTCCTCCTACGAGCAGTACTTC. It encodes CASSLESVSSYEQYF.

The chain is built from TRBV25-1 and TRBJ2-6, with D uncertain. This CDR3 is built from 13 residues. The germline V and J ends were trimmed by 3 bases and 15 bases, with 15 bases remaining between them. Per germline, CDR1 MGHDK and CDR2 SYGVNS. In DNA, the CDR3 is TGTGCCAGCAGTGAGCCCCTCACCACCACCCTGACTTTC. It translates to CASSEPLTTTLTF.

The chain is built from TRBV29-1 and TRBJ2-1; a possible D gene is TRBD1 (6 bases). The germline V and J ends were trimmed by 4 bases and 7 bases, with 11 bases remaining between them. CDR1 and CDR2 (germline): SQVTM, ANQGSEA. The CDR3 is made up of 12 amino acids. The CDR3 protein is CSVAKQGNEQFF. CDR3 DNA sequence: TGCAGCGTTGCTAAACAGGGTAATGAGCAGTTCTTC.

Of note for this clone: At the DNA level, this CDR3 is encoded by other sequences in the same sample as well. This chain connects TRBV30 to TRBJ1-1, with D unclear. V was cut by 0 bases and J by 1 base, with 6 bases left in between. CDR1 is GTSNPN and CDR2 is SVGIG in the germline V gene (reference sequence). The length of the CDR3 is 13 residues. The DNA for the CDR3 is TGTGCCTGGAGTGTAGGGCAGAACACTGAAGCTTTCTTT. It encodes CAWSVGQNTEAFF.

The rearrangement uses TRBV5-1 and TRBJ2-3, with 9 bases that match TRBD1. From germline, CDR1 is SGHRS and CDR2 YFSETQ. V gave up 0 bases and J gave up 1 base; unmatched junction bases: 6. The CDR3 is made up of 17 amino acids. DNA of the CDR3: TGCGCCAGCAGCTTGGGACCCACAGGGGGCGGCACAGATACGCAGTATTTT. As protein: CASSLGPTGGGTDTQYF.

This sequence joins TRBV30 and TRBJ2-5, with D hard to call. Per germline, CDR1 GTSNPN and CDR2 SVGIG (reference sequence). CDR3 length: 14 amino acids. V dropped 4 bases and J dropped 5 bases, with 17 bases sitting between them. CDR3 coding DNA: TGTGCCTGGAATCCAGATCTTGAACGCGAGACCCAGTACTTC. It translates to CAWNPDLERETQYF.

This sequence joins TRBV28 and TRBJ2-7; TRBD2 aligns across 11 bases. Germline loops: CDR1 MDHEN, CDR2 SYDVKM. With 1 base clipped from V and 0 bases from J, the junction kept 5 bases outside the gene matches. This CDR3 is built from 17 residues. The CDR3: CASSLSLAGESSYEQYF. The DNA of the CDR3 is TGTGCCAGCAGTTTATCACTAGCGGGAGAGAGCTCCTACGAGCAGTACTTC.

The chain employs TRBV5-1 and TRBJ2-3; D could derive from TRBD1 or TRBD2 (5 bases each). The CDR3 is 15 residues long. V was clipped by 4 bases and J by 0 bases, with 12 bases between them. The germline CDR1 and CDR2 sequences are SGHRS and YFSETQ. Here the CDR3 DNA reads TGCGCCAGCAGCGAGGGACCATCTAGCACAGATACGCAGTATTTT. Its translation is CASSEGPSSTDTQYF. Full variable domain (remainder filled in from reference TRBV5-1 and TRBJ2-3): KAGVTQTPRYLIKTRGQQVTLSCSPISGHRSVSWYQQTPGQGLQFLFEYFSETQRNKGNFPGRFSGRQFSNSRSEMNVSTLELGDSALYLCASSEGPSSTDTQYFGPGTRLTVL.